Listed here is a single TCR beta chain. Its antigen is not known. These data belong to a study of response to subunit inactivated influenza vaccine. Via MiXCR, TCRdb re-called the RT-PCR reads, giving one row per CDR3 protein. The data contain fewer than 750,000 distinct CDR3 sequences, 12% to 15% of them singletons. Findings and caveats of the study: Authors suggested that a seasonal influenza vaccination recruits few new T cells each time.

This CDR3 spans 15 amino acids. V dropped 3 bases and J dropped 1; count of bases not matched to a gene: 4. CDR1 and CDR2 (germline): ENHRY, SYGVKD. This TCR was recovered from a man aged 45 to 65 who received an inactivated influenza vaccine. Specimen: PBMCs from blood, collected roughly 12 days after vaccination. This rearrangement joins TRBV10-3 to TRBJ1-2, with 8 bases fitting TRBD1. CDR3 sequence reads: CAISDPRGLNYGYTF. The CDR3 DNA sequence: TGTGCCATCAGTGACCCCAGGGGGCTTAACTATGGCTACACCTTC.